These T cell receptor beta chains were read from a single sample in a study of cytomegalovirus exposure and HLA in healthy donors. Some clones are missing from TCRdb's copy, which holds only in-frame ones; the method was immunoSEQ multiplex PCR. The sample includes about 120,000 clones, more than 75% of them seen just once. The sample comprised PBMCs. These receptors were obtained from a woman younger than 30 in good health and CMV-seropositive. Each CDR3 is given with its conserved first and last residue. The D gene is left open where the match is weak. Clone sizes are given selectively: once, few, many, or a class where the clone is expanded.

clone_size | d_call | j_call | v_call | cdr3_aa | cdr3_nt
- | - | TRBJ1-5 | TRBV27 | CASSLFGAANQPQHF | TGTGCCAGCAGTTTATTTGGGGCAGCGAATCAGCCCCAGCATTTT
- | TRBD1 | TRBJ1-2 | TRBV18 | CASSPGQGTVNYGYTF | TGTGCCAGCTCACCAGGACAGGGGACGGTTAACTATGGCTACACCTTC
- | - | TRBJ2-5 | TRBV27 | CASSSRGLSQETQYF | TGTGCCAGCAGTTCCCGTGGGCTCTCCCAAGAGACCCAGTACTTC
- | - | TRBJ1-2 | TRBV25-1 | CASSEYGAVGYTF | TGTGCCAGCAGTGAATATGGTGCAGTGGGCTACACCTTC
- | TRBD1 | TRBJ1-3 | TRBV5-1 | CASSQSGTASSGNTIYF | TGCGCCAGCAGCCAATCCGGGACAGCCTCCTCTGGAAACACCATATATTTT
- | TRBD1 | TRBJ1-6 | TRBV19 | CASSTRAGQGTSPLHF | TGTGCCAGTAGTACTAGGGCGGGACAGGGGACTTCACCCCTCCACTTT
- | - | TRBJ2-3 | TRBV7-9 | CASSWSSGSTDTQYF | TGTGCCAGCAGCTGGAGCAGCGGGAGCACAGATACGCAGTATTTT
- | TRBD1 | TRBJ2-2 | TRBV30 | CAWTRTGRTGELFF | TGTGCCTGGACCCGGACAGGGAGGACCGGGGAGCTGTTTTTT
- | TRBD1 | TRBJ1-2 | TRBV5-1 | CASSLEGDRGRVGYTF | TGCGCCAGCAGCTTGGAAGGGGACAGGGGACGTGTTGGCTACACCTTC
- | - | TRBJ2-1 | TRBV6-1 | CASSEFGADSSYNEQFF | TGTGCCAGCAGTGAATTTGGAGCTGATAGCTCCTACAATGAGCAGTTCTTC
- | TRBD1 | TRBJ2-7 | TRBV2 | CASLFIIQGAKQYF | TGTGCCAGCCTCTTTATTATACAGGGGGCTAAGCAGTACTTC
once | - | TRBJ2-3 | TRBV4-2 | CASSQEHAGATDTQYF | TGTGCCAGCAGCCAAGAACACGCAGGGGCAACAGATACGCAGTATTTT
- | TRBD1 | TRBJ2-7 | TRBV6-5 | CASRERTGGGYEQYF | TGTGCCAGCAGAGAAAGGACAGGGGGCGGTTACGAGCAGTACTTC
- | - | TRBJ1-5 | TRBV18 | CASSRSDSHFSNQPQHF | TGTGCCAGCTCACGCTCCGACAGCCATTTTAGCAATCAGCCCCAGCATTTT
- | - | TRBJ2-7 | TRBV18 | CASSPPRGLGLYEQYF | TGTGCCAGCTCACCTCCTAGGGGCCTCGGGCTCTACGAGCAGTACTTC
- | TRBD1 | TRBJ2-1 | TRBV27 | CASSSRTGWGINEQFF | TGTGCCAGCAGTTCCCGGACAGGGTGGGGAATCAATGAGCAGTTCTTC
- | TRBD1 | TRBJ1-2 | TRBV7-3 | CASSSVPTGGDGPNYGYTF | TGTGCCAGCAGCTCCGTCCCTACAGGGGGGGACGGGCCTAACTATGGCTACACCTTC
- | - | TRBJ1-2 | TRBV4-1 | CASSQGGVLGYGYTF | TGCGCCAGCAGCCAAGGAGGTGTCCTCGGCTATGGCTACACCTTC
- | - | TRBJ2-5 | TRBV5-1 | CASSLWGTPGETQYF | TGCGCCAGCAGCTTGTGGGGCACCCCGGGAGAGACCCAGTACTTC
- | TRBD2 | TRBJ2-3 | TRBV11-3 | CASSSVSGGRTDTQYF | TGTGCCAGCAGCTCAGTAAGCGGGGGTCGCACAGATACGCAGTATTTT
- | - | TRBJ2-2 | TRBV19 | CASRPENLNTGELFF | TGTGCCAGTAGGCCAGAAAACCTGAACACCGGGGAGCTGTTTTTT
once | TRBD2 | TRBJ2-1 | TRBV7-2 | CASSPWTSGSGNEQFF | TGTGCCAGCAGCCCGTGGACTAGCGGGTCGGGCAATGAGCAGTTCTTC
- | - | TRBJ1-2 | TRBV5-6 | CASRPGVEGYTF | TGTGCCAGCAGACCGGGGGTGGAGGGCTACACCTTC
- | - | TRBJ2-6 | TRBV27 | CASSSQGIGVGSGANVLTF | TGTGCCAGCAGTTCGCAGGGGATTGGGGTCGGCTCTGGGGCCAACGTCCTGACTTTC
- | - | TRBJ1-2 | TRBV2 | CASGASYGYTF | TGTGCCAGCGGGGCGTCCTATGGCTACACCTTC
- | TRBD1 | TRBJ2-7 | TRBV6-5 | CASSYRDRAYEQYF | TGTGCCAGCAGTTACAGGGACAGGGCCTACGAGCAGTACTTC
- | TRBD2 | TRBJ2-7 | TRBV2 | CASSEVWTSAEQYF | TGTGCCAGCAGTGAAGTGTGGACTAGCGCCGAGCAGTACTTC